These 5 T cell receptor beta chains originate from one sample sequenced in a study of cytomegalovirus exposure and HLA in healthy donors. The PCR had 60 Vbeta and 13 Jbeta primers. Measured with immunoSEQ multiplex PCR; TCRdb has only the in-frame clones, and not every one. The table records about 98,000 clones, roughly 82% of them present only once. The sample comprised PBMCs. These receptors all come from a human donor in good health.

V gene TRBV5-1 combines with J gene TRBJ1-4; 10 nucleotides match TRBD1. Germline CDR1 is SGHRS and CDR2 is YFSETQ. The CDR3 runs to 16 residues. V was clipped by 2 bases and J by 5 bases; unmatched bases: 6. The CDR3 coding sequence is TGCGCCAGCAGCTTCGACAGGGGGCTTAAGAATGAAAAACTGTTTTTT. This codes for CASSFDRGLKNEKLFF.

Remarks on this clone: Its ends do not fully match the called genes, so a read error is possible. The chain is built from TRBV11-2 and TRBJ2-5; 9 bases map to TRBD2. Per the germline V gene, CDR1 is SGHAT and CDR2 is FQNNGV. The CDR3 sequence is 12 residues long. The chain's CDR3 is CASSLGGRGGHF. CDR3 sequence (DNA): TGTGCCAGCAGCTTAGGCGGGCGGGGGGGCCACTTC.

There are a few counts of this clone. A far larger clone is one base from this, pointing to a likely read error. The chain carries TRBV4-2 and TRBJ1-1, with D perhaps matching TRBD1 (6 bases). V gave up 8 bases and J gave up 8 bases, with 12 bases separating them. Germline loops: CDR1 LGHNA, CDR2 YNFKEQ. The CDR3 runs to 11 residues. The DNA of the CDR3 is TGTGCCAGCGACGCCGGGACAGAAGCTTTCTTT. It specifies CASDAGTEAFF.

V gene TRBV5-1 combines with J gene TRBJ2-7, with D maybe TRBD2 (6 bases). V lost 2 bases to trimming and J lost 6 bases, with 15 bases between them. CDR3 length: 14 amino acids. The germline V gene encodes CDR1 SGHRS and CDR2 YFSETQ. CDR3 sequence reads: CASSLSGLKSEQYF. CDR3 DNA sequence: TGCGCCAGCAGCTTATCGGGACTGAAGAGCGAGCAGTACTTC. The full variable domain, its missing parts supplied by reference TRBV5-1 and TRBJ2-7, is KAGVTQTPRYLIKTRGQQVTLSCSPISGHRSVSWYQQTPGQGLQFLFEYFSETQRNKGNFPGRFSGRQFSNSRSEMNVSTLELGDSALYLCASSLSGLKSEQYFGPGTRLTVT.

The chain's CDR3 is CSGDRGGGTGELFF. The CDR3 DNA is TGCAGCGGAGACCGGGGGGGCGGCACCGGGGAGCTGTTTTTT. The rearrangement joins TRBV29-1 to TRBJ2-2; 8 nucleotides align to TRBD2. The CDR3 is made up of 14 amino acids. Germline V gene lookup returns CDR1 SQVTM and CDR2 ANQGSEA. V was clipped by 7 bases and J by 4 bases; unmatched bases: 8.